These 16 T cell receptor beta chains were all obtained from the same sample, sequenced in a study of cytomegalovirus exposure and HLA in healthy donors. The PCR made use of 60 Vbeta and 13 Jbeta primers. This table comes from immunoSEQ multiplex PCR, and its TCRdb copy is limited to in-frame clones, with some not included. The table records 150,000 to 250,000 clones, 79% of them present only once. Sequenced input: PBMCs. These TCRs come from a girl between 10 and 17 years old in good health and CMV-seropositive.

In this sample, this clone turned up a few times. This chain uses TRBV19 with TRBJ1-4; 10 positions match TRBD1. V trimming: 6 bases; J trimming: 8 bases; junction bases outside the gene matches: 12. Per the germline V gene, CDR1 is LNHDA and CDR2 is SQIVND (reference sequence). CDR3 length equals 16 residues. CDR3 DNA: TGTGCCAGTAGACATCGGCCCGGGACAGGGGACGAAAAACTGTTTTTT. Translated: CASRHRPGTGDEKLFF.

The CDR3 bases are TGTGCCAGCAGCGGCGCGGGGGGGCCCCCAGATACGCAGTATTTT. Translating gives CASSGAGGPPDTQYF. The gene calls are TRBV7-8 and TRBJ2-3; 9 bases match TRBD2. Losses at the gene ends were 5 bases for V and 4 bases for J; bases not matched to a gene: 7. The CDR3 totals 15 residues. The germline V gene encodes CDR1 SGHVS and CDR2 FQNEAQ.

DNA of the CDR3: TGTGCCAGCAGGATGGGACATCCTCAGCCCCAGCATTTT. Translation gives CASRMGHPQPQHF. V is TRBV14 and J is TRBJ1-5, with D perhaps matching TRBD1 (6 bases). Germline V gene sequence: CDR1 SGHDN, CDR2 FVKESK. The V gene lost 6 bases and the J gene lost 6 bases, with 12 bases spanning the gap. The CDR3 sequence is 13 residues long. Variable domain in full (rest from reference TRBV14 and TRBJ1-5): EAGVTQFPSHSVIEKGQTVTLRCDPISGHDNLYWYRRVMGKEIKFLLHFVKESKQDESGMPNNRFLAERTGGTYSTLKVQPAELEDSGVYFCASRMGHPQPQHFGDGTRLSIL.

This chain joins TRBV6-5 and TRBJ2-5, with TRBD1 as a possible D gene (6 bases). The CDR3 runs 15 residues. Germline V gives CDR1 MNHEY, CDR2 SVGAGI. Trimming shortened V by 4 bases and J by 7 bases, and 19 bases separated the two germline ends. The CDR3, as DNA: TGTGCCAGCAGTTCGGCCCAGGGGATGCATGCGACCCAGTACTTC. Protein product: CASSSAQGMHATQYF.

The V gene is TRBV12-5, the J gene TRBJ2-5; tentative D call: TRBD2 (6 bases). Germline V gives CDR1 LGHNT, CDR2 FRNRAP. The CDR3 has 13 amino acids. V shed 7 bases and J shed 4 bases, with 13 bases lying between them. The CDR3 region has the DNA TGTGCTAGTGACCCCGGGACTCGAGAGACCCAGTACTTC. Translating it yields CASDPGTRETQYF.

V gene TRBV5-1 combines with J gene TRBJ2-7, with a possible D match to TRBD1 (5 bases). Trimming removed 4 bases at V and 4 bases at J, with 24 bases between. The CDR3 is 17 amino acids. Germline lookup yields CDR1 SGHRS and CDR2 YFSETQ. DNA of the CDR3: TGCGCCAGCAGCCGGTGGTGGGCCAAGGACATCCCTTACGAGCAGTACTTC. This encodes CASSRWWAKDIPYEQYF.

The CDR3 protein is CASSERRGHEQFF. CDR3 nucleotide sequence: TGCGCCAGCAGTGAACGGAGAGGGCATGAGCAGTTCTTC. The chain joins TRBV10-1 to TRBJ2-1; tentatively, D is TRBD2 (5 bases). Per the germline V gene, CDR1 is WNHNN and CDR2 is SYGVQD (reference sequence). The CDR3 runs to 13 residues. Deletions cut 3 bases from V and 8 bases from J, with 11 bases between.

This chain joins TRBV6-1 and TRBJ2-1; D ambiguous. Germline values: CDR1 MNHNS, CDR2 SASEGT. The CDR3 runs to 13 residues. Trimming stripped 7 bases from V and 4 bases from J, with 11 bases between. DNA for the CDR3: TGTGCCAGCAATAGTGCCCGGTACAATGAGCAGTTCTTC. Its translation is CASNSARYNEQFF.

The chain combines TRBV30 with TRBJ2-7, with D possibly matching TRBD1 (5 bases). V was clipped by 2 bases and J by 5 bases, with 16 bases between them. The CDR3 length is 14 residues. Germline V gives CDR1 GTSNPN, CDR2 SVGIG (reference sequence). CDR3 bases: TGTGCCTGGAGTCCTTCAGACAGTTTCCACGAGCAGTACTTC. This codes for CAWSPSDSFHEQYF.

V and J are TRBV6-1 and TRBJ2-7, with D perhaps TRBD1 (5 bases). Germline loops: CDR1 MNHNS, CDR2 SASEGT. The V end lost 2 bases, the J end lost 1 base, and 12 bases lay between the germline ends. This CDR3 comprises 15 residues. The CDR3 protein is CASSENRPTSYEQYF. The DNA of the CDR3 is TGTGCCAGCAGTGAAAACAGGCCCACATCCTACGAGCAGTACTTC.

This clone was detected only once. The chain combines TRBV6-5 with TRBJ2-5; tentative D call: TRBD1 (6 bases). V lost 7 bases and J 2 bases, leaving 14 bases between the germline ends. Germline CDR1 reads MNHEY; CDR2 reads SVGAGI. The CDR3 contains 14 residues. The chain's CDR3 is CASNPNRAQETQYF. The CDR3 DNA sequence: TGTGCCAGCAATCCTAACAGGGCACAAGAGACCCAGTACTTC.

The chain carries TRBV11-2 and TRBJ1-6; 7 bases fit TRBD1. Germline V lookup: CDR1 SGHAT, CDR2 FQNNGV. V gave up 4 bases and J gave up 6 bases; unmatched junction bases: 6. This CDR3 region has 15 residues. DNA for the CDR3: TGTGCCAGCAGCTCTACAGGGGCTCTTAATTCACCCCTCCACTTT. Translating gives CASSSTGALNSPLHF.

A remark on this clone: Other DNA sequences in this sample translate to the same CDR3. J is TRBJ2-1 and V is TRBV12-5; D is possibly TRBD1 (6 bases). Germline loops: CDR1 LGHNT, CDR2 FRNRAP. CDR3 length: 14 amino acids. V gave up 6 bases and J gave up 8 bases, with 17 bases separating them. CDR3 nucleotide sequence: TGTGCTAGTGGCTTGAACCCTCAGGGGTATGAGCAGTTCTTC. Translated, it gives CASGLNPQGYEQFF.

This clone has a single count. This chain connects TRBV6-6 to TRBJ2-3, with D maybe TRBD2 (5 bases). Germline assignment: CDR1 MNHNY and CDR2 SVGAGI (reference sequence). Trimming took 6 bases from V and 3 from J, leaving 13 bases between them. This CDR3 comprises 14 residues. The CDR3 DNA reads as TGTGCCAGCAGCCCACGCGGGCGGACAGATACGCAGTATTTT. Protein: CASSPRGRTDTQYF.

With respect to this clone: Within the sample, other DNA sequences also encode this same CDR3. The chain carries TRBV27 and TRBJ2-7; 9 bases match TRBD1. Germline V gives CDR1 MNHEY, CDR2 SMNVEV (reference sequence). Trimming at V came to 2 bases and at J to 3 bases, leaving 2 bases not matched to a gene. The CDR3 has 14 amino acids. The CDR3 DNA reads TGTGCCAGCAGTTTAGGGACAGGGAGCTACGAGCAGTACTTC. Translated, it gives CASSLGTGSYEQYF.

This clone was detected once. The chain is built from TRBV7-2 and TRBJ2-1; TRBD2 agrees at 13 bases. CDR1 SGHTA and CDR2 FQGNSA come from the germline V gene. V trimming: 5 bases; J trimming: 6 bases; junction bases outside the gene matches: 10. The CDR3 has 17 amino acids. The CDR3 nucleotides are TGTGCCAGCAGCGCGAGACTAGCGGGGGGTTCTGGCAATGAGCAGTTCTTC. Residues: CASSARLAGGSGNEQFF.